This T cell receptor (beta chain) was recovered during a study of cytomegalovirus exposure and HLA in healthy donors. General study results and limits: The authors judged a highly shared variant cluster likely a sequencing artifact. Data from an earlier analysis indicated that most TCR beta V segments were productive either about 90% or about 30% of the time. Later analysis showed TCR association rates varying by HLA locus, highest for DRB1 and lowest for HLA-C. When analyzed later, a missense DCLRE1C variant was found to be linked to TCR beta V- and J-gene trimming.

Researchers ran the PCR with 60 Vbeta and 13 Jbeta primers. Clones were sequenced by immunoSEQ multiplex PCR, and TCRdb holds only the in-frame ones, with some missing. Among 150,000 to 200,000 clones listed, around three quarters were seen once. In the case of this clone: The antigen remains undetermined.

The origin of this receptor is a woman in her twenties or thirties in good health and CMV-seropositive. Sequencing was carried out using PBMCs.

The chain's CDR3 is CASSPLRDRFEGEQYF. CDR3 coding DNA: TGTGCCAGCAGCCCTTTAAGGGACAGATTCGAGGGGGAGCAGTACTTC. The chain carries TRBV5-6 and TRBJ2-7; 7 positions match TRBD1. Germline lookup yields CDR1 SGHDT and CDR2 YYEEEE. The CDR3 runs 16 residues. With 4 bases clipped from V and 7 bases from J, the junction kept 17 bases outside the gene matches.